One T cell receptor (beta chain) is described in this entry. This clone came up once. What antigen it recognizes has not been identified. The input lacks base qualities; no much larger clone sits a single base away. Inclusive of the bounding cysteine and phenylalanine, the CDR3 is 14 residues long. CDR3 DNA is the only sequence kept; it has 42 bases, read in frame from the first base. V loses 3 bases of germline sequence and J loses 4 bases, and the interval between the two ends is 12 bases. From a lookup of the germline V gene, CDR1 and CDR2 are SGHAT and FQNNGV. To prepare the library, the immunoSEQ multiplex PCR assay was applied. Drawn from immuneACCESS, this table holds only the in-frame rearrangements with V and J called that TCRdb kept. Clones are partly lost; checked studies trace under half to an unresolved V gene and leave the rest unexplained. Across this sample there are some 120,000 clones, with about 87% seen only once. The ten largest clones add up to just under 3% of the sample.

This entry is derived from a study of control samples from healthy donors and cancer patients (dated by TCRdb to about 2020). Specimen: blood. The clonotype was recovered from a man in his sixties in good health. The V and J genes are TRBV11-2 and TRBJ1-1; TRBD1 is a weak D gene call, 5 bases matching. The CDR3 has the sequence CASSFGGGGTEAFF. The nucleotide sequence is TGTGCCAGCAGCTTCGGCGGGGGGGGCACTGAAGCTTTCTTT.